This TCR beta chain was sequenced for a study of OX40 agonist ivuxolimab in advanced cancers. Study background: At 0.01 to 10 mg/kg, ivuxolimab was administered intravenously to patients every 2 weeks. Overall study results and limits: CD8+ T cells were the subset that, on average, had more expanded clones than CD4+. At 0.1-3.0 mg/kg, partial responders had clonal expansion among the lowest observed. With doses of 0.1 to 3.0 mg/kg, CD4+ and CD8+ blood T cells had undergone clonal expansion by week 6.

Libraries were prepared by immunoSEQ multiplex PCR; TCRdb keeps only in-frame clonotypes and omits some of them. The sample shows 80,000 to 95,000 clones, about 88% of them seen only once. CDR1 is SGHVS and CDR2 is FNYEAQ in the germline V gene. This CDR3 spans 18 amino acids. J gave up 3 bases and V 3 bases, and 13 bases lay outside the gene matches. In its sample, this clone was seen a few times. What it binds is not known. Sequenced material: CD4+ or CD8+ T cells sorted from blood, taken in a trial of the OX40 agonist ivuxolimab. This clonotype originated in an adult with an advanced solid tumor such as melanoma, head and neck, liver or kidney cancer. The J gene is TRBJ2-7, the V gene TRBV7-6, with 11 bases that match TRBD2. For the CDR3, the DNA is TGTGCCAGCAGCTTGGGGACTAGCGGAAGCTACCTACTCTACGAGCAGTACTTC. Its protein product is CASSLGTSGSYLLYEQYF.